One and the same sample provided the 11 T cell receptor beta chains below, sequenced in a study of T cells in Graves' hyperthyroidism and ophthalmopathy. What was amplified from RNA transcripts were TCR beta CDR3 regions. Using the HTBI primer set, a first-round RT-PCR was run on the TCR CDR3. TCRdb redid the calling of the multiplex PCR reads with MiXCR, one entry per CDR3 protein. In the table there are 400,000 to 500,000 distinct CDR3 sequences, about 15% of which are singletons. The sequenced material came from blood. The origin of the receptors is a woman in her late teens or twenties with Graves' hyperthyroidism.

This clonotype was detected ten times or more. The chain employs TRBV12-3 or TRBV12-4 and TRBJ2-7; 14 bases are shared with TRBD2. V was pared by 5 bases and J by 4 bases, with 25 bases of the junction left unmatched. The CDR3 is made up of 22 amino acids. The CDR3 spells CASSRNEGRTDDGLAGGYEQYV. In nucleotides, the CDR3 is TGTGCCAGCAGTCGCAATGAGGGGCGGACAGATGATGGACTAGCGGGAGGATACGAGCAGTACGTC.

V is TRBV18 and J is TRBJ1-4, with D possibly TRBD1 on 5 matching bases. The germline V and J ends were trimmed by 3 bases and 5 bases, with 10 bases remaining between them. CDR3 length equals 14 residues. Germline V gives CDR1 KGHSH, CDR2 LQKENI. The CDR3 bases are TGTGCCAGCTCACCCGGGACCCGAAATGAAAAACTGTTTTTT. It translates to CASSPGTRNEKLFF.

This sequence joins TRBV6-1 and TRBJ2-5; D may be TRBD1 (5 bases). Per germline, CDR1 MNHNS and CDR2 SASEGT. Trimming took 2 bases from V and 3 from J, leaving 10 bases between them. This CDR3 is 14 amino acids long. The CDR3 sequence: CASSEMTAKETQYF. CDR3 DNA: TGTGCCAGCAGTGAAATGACAGCTAAAGAGACCCAGTACTTC.

V and J are TRBV6-5 and TRBJ2-3; TRBD1 might be the D (5 bases). Germline assignment: CDR1 MNHEY and CDR2 SVGAGI. The CDR3 sequence is 17 residues long. V lost 0 bases and J 1 base, leaving 14 bases between the germline ends. For the CDR3, the DNA is TGTGCCAGCAGTTACTCGCCGGGCAGGGCGGGCACAGATACGCAGTATTTT. Amino acids: CASSYSPGRAGTDTQYF.

This clonotype was picked up many times. The J gene is TRBJ2-1, the V gene TRBV13; the D gene is possibly TRBD2 (5 bases). V was clipped by 5 bases and J by 7 bases, with 15 bases between them. The germline gives CDR1 PRHDT, CDR2 FYEKMQ (reference sequence). This CDR3 contains 14 residues. The chain's CDR3 is CASSPDASGNEQFF. The CDR3 nucleotides read TGTGCCAGCAGCCCCGACGCTTCGGGAAATGAGCAGTTCTTC.

This clonotype came up many times. The CDR3 coding sequence is TGTGCCAGCGGCCCGAGGGAGGAGGAGACCCAGTACTTC. Amino acid sequence: CASGPREEETQYF. The chain carries TRBV6-1 and TRBJ2-5; D is possibly TRBD2 (6 bases). V dropped 8 bases and J dropped 5 bases, with 15 bases sitting between them. This CDR3 spans 13 amino acids. Germline V CDR1 and CDR2: MNHNS, SASEGT.

This clonotype has a count of ten or more. The chain joins TRBV7-9 to TRBJ1-1; D gene uncertain. This CDR3 spans 14 amino acids. Germline CDR1 is SEHNR and CDR2 is FQNEAQ (reference sequence). With 1 base removed from V and 0 bases from J, the gap between germline ends came to 6 bases. The CDR3 region is CASSLDRMNTEAFF. The DNA of the CDR3 is TGTGCCAGCAGCTTAGACAGAATGAACACTGAAGCTTTCTTT. The whole variable domain, remainder taken from reference TRBV7-9 and TRBJ1-1, is DTGVSQNPRHKITKRGQNVTFRCDPISEHNRLYWYRQTLGQGPEFLTYFQNEAQLEKSRLLSDRFSAERPKGSFSTLEIQRTEQGDSAMYLCASSLDRMNTEAFFGQGTRLTVV.

This clonotype was observed at least ten times. J is TRBJ2-1 and V is TRBV12-5; 10 nucleotides agree with TRBD2. The junction had 17 bases not matched to a gene; V was cut back by 4 bases and J by 5 bases. Germline loops: CDR1 LGHNT, CDR2 FRNRAP. The CDR3 totals 19 residues. The CDR3 here is CASGWIVAGKLAGHNEQFF. The CDR3 DNA sequence: TGTGCTAGTGGTTGGATTGTGGCCGGAAAACTAGCGGGGCACAATGAGCAGTTCTTC. Filled out from reference TRBV12-5 and TRBJ2-1, the complete variable domain reads DARVTQTPRHKVTEMGQEVTMRCQPILGHNTVFWYRQTMMQGLELLAYFRNRAPLDDSGMPKDRFSAEMPDATLATLKIQPSEPRDSAVYFCASGWIVAGKLAGHNEQFFGPGTRLTVL.

Ten or more counts support this clonotype. V usage is TRBV11-2 and J usage is TRBJ2-1; the D is unclear. V lost 4 bases, J lost 13 bases, and 14 bases lay in between. CDR1 and CDR2 (germline): SGHAT, FQNNGV. The CDR3 has 12 amino acids. Written as DNA, the CDR3 is TGTGCCAGCAGCTCACCGGCGCCCGAACAGTTCTTC. Translated: CASSSPAPEQFF.

This clonotype came up many times. The chain links TRBV11-2 to TRBJ2-5; no definite D call. The ends were cut back, 1 base at V and 2 bases at J, with 8 bases in the middle. This CDR3 is built from 14 residues. Germline CDR1 and CDR2: SGHAT and FQNNGV. The CDR3: CASSLVLGQETQYF. The CDR3 bases are TGTGCCAGCAGCTTAGTCCTCGGGCAAGAGACCCAGTACTTC.

V is TRBV25-1 and J is TRBJ2-6; maybe TRBD1 (5 bases). Germline lookup yields CDR1 MGHDK and CDR2 SYGVNS. This CDR3 region has 20 residues. With 1 base removed from V and 0 bases from J, the gap between germline ends came to 19 bases. In nucleotides, the CDR3 is TGTGCCAGCAGTGAATCACTGGGTTCGGTTAGGGGCTCTGGGGCCAACGTCCTGACTTTC. It codes for CASSESLGSVRGSGANVLTF.